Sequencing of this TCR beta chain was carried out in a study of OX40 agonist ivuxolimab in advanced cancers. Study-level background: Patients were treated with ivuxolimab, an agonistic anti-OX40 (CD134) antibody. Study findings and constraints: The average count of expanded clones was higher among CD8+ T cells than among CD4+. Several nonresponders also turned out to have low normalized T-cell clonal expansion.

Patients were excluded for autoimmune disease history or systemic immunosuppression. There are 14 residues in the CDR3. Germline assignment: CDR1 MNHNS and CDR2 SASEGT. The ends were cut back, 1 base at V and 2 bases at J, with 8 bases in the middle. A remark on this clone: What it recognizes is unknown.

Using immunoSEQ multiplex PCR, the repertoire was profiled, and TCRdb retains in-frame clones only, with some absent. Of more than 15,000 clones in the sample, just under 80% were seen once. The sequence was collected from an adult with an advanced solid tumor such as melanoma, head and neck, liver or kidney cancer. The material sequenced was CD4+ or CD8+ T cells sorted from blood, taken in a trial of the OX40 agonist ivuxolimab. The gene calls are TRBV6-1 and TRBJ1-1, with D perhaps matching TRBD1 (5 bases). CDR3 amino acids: CASSEGQLNTEAFF. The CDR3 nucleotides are TGTGCCAGCAGTGAAGGACAGCTTAACACTGAAGCTTTCTTT.